This is a list of T cell receptor beta chains from one sample in a study of blood T cell repertoires in COVID-19. Clones were sequenced by immunoSEQ multiplex PCR, and TCRdb holds only the in-frame ones, with some missing. Seen here are 200,000 to 300,000 clones, 91% observed once, and the top ten hold approximately 2.6%. Sequencing was performed on peripheral blood. Source of these receptors: a person aged 18-30 years with COVID-19, enrolled during active disease. Both conserved end residues are part of each CDR3. The D gene is left open where the match is weak. The size field is filled for only some rows; it gives once, few, many or a size class.

clone size: .; V gene: TRBV24-1; J gene: TRBJ1-5; D gene: TRBD1; CDR3 protein: CATSDSRQGIQPQHF; CDR3 DNA: TGTGCCACCAGTGATTCTCGACAGGGGATACAGCCCCAGCATTTT
clone size: .; V gene: TRBV4-1; J gene: TRBJ1-5; D gene: TRBD1; CDR3 protein: CASSQDGQGNQPQHF; CDR3 DNA: TGCGCCAGCAGCCAAGATGGACAGGGCAATCAGCCCCAGCATTTT
clone size: .; V gene: TRBV7-2; J gene: TRBJ1-1; D gene: .; CDR3 protein: CASSFAQGTEAFF; CDR3 DNA: TGTGCCAGCAGCTTTGCCCAGGGGACTGAAGCTTTCTTT
clone size: .; V gene: TRBV24-1; J gene: TRBJ2-1; D gene: .; CDR3 protein: CATSDLSPGGYNEQFF; CDR3 DNA: TGTGCCACCAGTGATTTGAGCCCAGGGGGGTACAATGAGCAGTTCTTC
clone size: .; V gene: TRBV21-1; J gene: TRBJ2-5; D gene: .; CDR3 protein: CASSAGTSETQYF; CDR3 DNA: TGTGCCAGCAGCGCAGGGACTAGCGAGACCCAGTACTTC
clone size: .; V gene: TRBV2; J gene: TRBJ1-1; D gene: TRBD1; CDR3 protein: CASKQPGQGEAFF; CDR3 DNA: TGTGCCAGCAAGCAGCCGGGACAGGGGGAAGCTTTCTTT
clone size: .; V gene: TRBV7-9; J gene: TRBJ2-3; D gene: TRBD1; CDR3 protein: CASSLGGRQGELADTQYF; CDR3 DNA: TGTGCCAGCAGCTTAGGGGGAAGACAGGGGGAATTGGCAGATACGCAGTATTTT
clone size: .; V gene: TRBV27; J gene: TRBJ2-3; D gene: .; CDR3 protein: CASSPRERVSDTDTQYF; CDR3 DNA: TGTGCCAGCAGCCCCAGGGAGCGGGTAAGCGACACAGATACGCAGTATTTT
clone size: .; V gene: TRBV5-1; J gene: TRBJ2-2; D gene: .; CDR3 protein: CASSVDSTGELFF; CDR3 DNA: TGCGCCAGCAGCGTAGACAGCACCGGGGAGCTGTTTTTT
clone size: .; V gene: TRBV27; J gene: TRBJ2-7; D gene: .; CDR3 protein: CASSPDSSHEQYF; CDR3 DNA: TGTGCCAGCAGTCCGGACAGTTCCCACGAGCAGTACTTC
clone size: .; V gene: TRBV7-9; J gene: TRBJ2-5; D gene: TRBD1; CDR3 protein: CASRDRGFLETQYF; CDR3 DNA: TGTGCCTCCCGGGACAGGGGTTTTTTAGAGACCCAGTACTTC
clone size: .; V gene: TRBV9; J gene: TRBJ1-1; D gene: .; CDR3 protein: CASSVVPVDTEAFF; CDR3 DNA: TGTGCCAGCAGCGTAGTCCCCGTAGACACTGAAGCTTTCTTT
clone size: .; V gene: TRBV11-1; J gene: TRBJ1-1; D gene: TRBD1; CDR3 protein: CASSIQGAYTEAFF; CDR3 DNA: TGTGCCAGCAGCATACAGGGGGCCTACACTGAAGCTTTCTTT
clone size: .; V gene: TRBV7-2; J gene: TRBJ2-7; D gene: TRBD2; CDR3 protein: CASSLSSGGTYEQYF; CDR3 DNA: TGTGCCAGCAGCTTATCCAGCGGGGGGACCTACGAGCAGTACTTC
clone size: .; V gene: TRBV11-2; J gene: TRBJ1-1; D gene: .; CDR3 protein: CASSSRLTVKNTEAFF; CDR3 DNA: TGTGCCAGCAGCTCCCGCCTGACAGTGAAGAACACTGAAGCTTTCTTT
clone size: .; V gene: TRBV7-2; J gene: TRBJ2-1; D gene: TRBD2; CDR3 protein: CASSPSLAANEQFF; CDR3 DNA: TGTGCCAGCAGCCCCTCTCTAGCGGCTAATGAGCAGTTCTTC
clone size: .; V gene: TRBV6-5; J gene: TRBJ2-7; D gene: TRBD1; CDR3 protein: CASRRQGSYEQYF; CDR3 DNA: TGTGCCAGCAGACGACAGGGCTCCTACGAGCAGTACTTC
clone size: .; V gene: TRBV6-5; J gene: TRBJ1-4; D gene: TRBD1; CDR3 protein: CASRTTGTGQEKLFF; CDR3 DNA: TGTGCCAGCAGAACAACCGGGACAGGGCAAGAAAAACTGTTTTTT
clone size: .; V gene: TRBV4-2; J gene: TRBJ2-5; D gene: TRBD2; CDR3 protein: CASSQDRELAGIQYF; CDR3 DNA: TGTGCCAGCAGCCAAGATCGTGAACTAGCGGGGATCCAGTACTTC
clone size: .; V gene: TRBV7-7; J gene: TRBJ2-1; D gene: TRBD2; CDR3 protein: CASSASGNEQFF; CDR3 DNA: TGTGCCAGCAGCGCTAGCGGCAATGAGCAGTTCTTC
clone size: .; V gene: TRBV19; J gene: TRBJ2-1; D gene: TRBD2; CDR3 protein: CAISPGLAGNEQFF; CDR3 DNA: TGTGCCATCAGCCCGGGACTAGCGGGGAATGAGCAGTTCTTC
clone size: once; V gene: TRBV2; J gene: TRBJ1-6; D gene: .; CDR3 protein: CASRPENGSPLHF; CDR3 DNA: TGTGCCAGCCGCCCGGAGAACGGGTCACCCCTCCACTTT
clone size: .; V gene: TRBV6-4; J gene: TRBJ2-7; D gene: TRBD2; CDR3 protein: CASSEASGSSYEQYF; CDR3 DNA: TGTGCCAGCAGTGAGGCTAGCGGGAGCTCCTACGAGCAGTACTTC
clone size: .; V gene: TRBV24-1; J gene: TRBJ1-4; D gene: TRBD1; CDR3 protein: CATSDRRTGGRIDEKLFF; CDR3 DNA: TGTGCCACCAGTGATCGACGGACAGGGGGGCGTATCGATGAAAAACTGTTTTTT
clone size: .; V gene: TRBV9; J gene: TRBJ2-7; D gene: TRBD2; CDR3 protein: CASSPRSGPTSGAYEQYF; CDR3 DNA: TGTGCCAGCAGCCCGCGTAGCGGTCCGACTAGCGGTGCCTACGAGCAGTACTTC
clone size: few; V gene: TRBV10-2; J gene: TRBJ1-3; D gene: .; CDR3 protein: CASTIGGNTIYF; CDR3 DNA: TGCGCCAGCACGATCGGTGGAAACACCATATATTTT
clone size: .; V gene: TRBV11-2; J gene: TRBJ2-3; D gene: TRBD1; CDR3 protein: CASSFRDSSTDTQYF; CDR3 DNA: TGTGCCAGCAGCTTCCGGGACAGTTCCACAGATACGCAGTATTTT
clone size: .; V gene: TRBV6-5; J gene: TRBJ2-3; D gene: .; CDR3 protein: CASSHLSSSTDTQYF; CDR3 DNA: TGTGCCAGCAGCCACCTGAGTTCCAGCACAGATACGCAGTATTTT
clone size: once; V gene: TRBV19; J gene: TRBJ1-1; D gene: TRBD1; CDR3 protein: CASSQTGEAAFF; CDR3 DNA: TGTGCCAGTAGTCAGACAGGGGAGGCAGCTTTCTTT
clone size: .; V gene: TRBV27; J gene: TRBJ2-1; D gene: TRBD2; CDR3 protein: CASSLSNSGSYNEQFF; CDR3 DNA: TGTGCCAGCAGTTTATCCAATAGCGGGAGCTATAATGAGCAGTTCTTC
clone size: .; V gene: TRBV5-6; J gene: TRBJ2-1; D gene: TRBD2; CDR3 protein: CASSPTSGPGYNEQFF; CDR3 DNA: TGTGCCAGCAGCCCCACTAGCGGGCCCGGGTACAATGAGCAGTTCTTC
clone size: few; V gene: TRBV7-2; J gene: TRBJ2-7; D gene: TRBD1; CDR3 protein: CASSLTGGSYEQYF; CDR3 DNA: TGTGCCAGCAGCTTGACAGGGGGCTCCTACGAGCAGTACTTC
clone size: .; V gene: TRBV24-1; J gene: TRBJ2-1; D gene: .; CDR3 protein: CATSSSSYNEQFF; CDR3 DNA: TGTGCCACCAGCTCCAGCTCCTACAATGAGCAGTTCTTC
clone size: .; V gene: TRBV5-4; J gene: TRBJ2-5; D gene: .; CDR3 protein: CASSTGTSQETQYF; CDR3 DNA: TGTGCCAGCAGCACCGGGACTTCACAGGAGACCCAGTACTTC
clone size: .; V gene: TRBV11-2; J gene: TRBJ1-2; D gene: .; CDR3 protein: CASSLWTDGYTF; CDR3 DNA: TGTGCCAGCAGCCTATGGACAGATGGCTACACCTTC
clone size: .; V gene: TRBV5-1; J gene: TRBJ2-3; D gene: .; CDR3 protein: CASKEGSSTDTQYF; CDR3 DNA: TGCGCCAGCAAGGAGGGGTCTAGCACAGATACGCAGTATTTT
clone size: .; V gene: TRBV9; J gene: TRBJ2-7; D gene: .; CDR3 protein: CASSVGGSGYEQYF; CDR3 DNA: TGTGCCAGCAGCGTAGGGGGAAGCGGCTACGAGCAGTACTTC
clone size: .; V gene: TRBV5-5; J gene: TRBJ2-5; D gene: TRBD2; CDR3 protein: CASSWGLAGRETQYF; CDR3 DNA: TGTGCCAGCAGCTGGGGACTAGCGGGAAGAGAGACCCAGTACTTC
clone size: .; V gene: TRBV10-3; J gene: TRBJ1-1; D gene: TRBD1; CDR3 protein: CATTRTGGSSNTEAFF; CDR3 DNA: TGTGCCACCACCAGGACAGGGGGAAGCTCGAACACTGAAGCTTTCTTT
clone size: .; V gene: TRBV5-1; J gene: TRBJ2-7; D gene: .; CDR3 protein: CASSLALKGPYEQYF; CDR3 DNA: TGCGCCAGCAGCTTGGCTTTAAAGGGGCCCTACGAGCAGTACTTC
clone size: .; V gene: TRBV6-6; J gene: TRBJ1-3; D gene: .; CDR3 protein: CASWPGLITGGNTIYF; CDR3 DNA: TGTGCCAGCTGGCCCGGACTGATTACGGGAGGAAACACCATATATTTT
clone size: .; V gene: TRBV13; J gene: TRBJ2-1; D gene: .; CDR3 protein: CASSFGESSYNEQFF; CDR3 DNA: TGTGCCAGCAGCTTTGGGGAGAGCTCCTACAATGAGCAGTTCTTC
clone size: .; V gene: TRBV27; J gene: TRBJ1-1; D gene: .; CDR3 protein: CASKKTGMNTEAFF; CDR3 DNA: TGTGCCAGCAAAAAGACAGGCATGAACACTGAAGCTTTCTTT
clone size: .; V gene: TRBV18; J gene: TRBJ1-4; D gene: .; CDR3 protein: CASSPGQGKAVGGEKLFF; CDR3 DNA: TGTGCCAGCTCACCTGGGCAGGGGAAGGCGGTCGGTGGTGAAAAACTGTTTTTT
clone size: .; V gene: TRBV9; J gene: TRBJ1-6; D gene: .; CDR3 protein: CASSVEDRLNSPLHF; CDR3 DNA: TGTGCCAGCAGCGTGGAAGACAGGTTAAATTCACCCCTCCACTTT
clone size: .; V gene: TRBV15; J gene: TRBJ2-1; D gene: TRBD2; CDR3 protein: CATSRDIREGRNEQFF; CDR3 DNA: TGTGCCACCAGCAGAGATATACGGGAGGGCCGGAATGAGCAGTTCTTC
clone size: .; V gene: TRBV2; J gene: TRBJ1-5; D gene: .; CDR3 protein: CASSENPGNQPQHF; CDR3 DNA: TGTGCCAGCAGTGAAAACCCAGGGAATCAGCCCCAGCATTTT
clone size: .; V gene: TRBV19; J gene: TRBJ1-5; D gene: TRBD1; CDR3 protein: CASSGTGYNQPQHF; CDR3 DNA: TGTGCCAGTAGCGGGACAGGGTATAATCAGCCCCAGCATTTT
clone size: few; V gene: TRBV6-2/TRBV6-3; J gene: TRBJ2-1; D gene: .; CDR3 protein: CASSLGGKTYNEQFF; CDR3 DNA: TGTGCCAGCAGTTTAGGAGGGAAGACCTACAATGAGCAGTTCTTC
clone size: .; V gene: TRBV6-6; J gene: TRBJ1-2; D gene: TRBD1; CDR3 protein: CASSYYDRDYGYTF; CDR3 DNA: TGTGCCAGCAGTTACTATGACAGGGACTATGGCTACACCTTC
clone size: few; V gene: TRBV7-2; J gene: TRBJ2-1; D gene: TRBD2; CDR3 protein: CAGLAGVSNEQFF; CDR3 DNA: TGTGCCGGGTTAGCGGGAGTTAGCAATGAGCAGTTCTTC